A single sample gave rise to the 21 T cell receptor beta chains below, sequenced in a study of siplizumab effects on memory and regulatory T cells (dated by TCRdb to between 2019 and 2020). The method was the immunoSEQ multiplex PCR assay. Drawn from immuneACCESS, this table holds only the in-frame rearrangements with V and J called that TCRdb kept. Clones are partly lost; checked studies trace under half to an unresolved V gene and leave the rest unexplained. The sample yields around 110,000 clones; roughly 94% were counted once. Together, the top ten hold 1.5% to 2% of the sample. The sequenced sample consisted of non-Treg CD4+ T cells sorted from blood. Sample cell subset or site, as interpreted from the label and publication: FACS-sorted unstimulated CD4+ non-regulatory T cells. The receptors derive from a human donor in good health.

The chain recombines TRBV28 with TRBJ1-2, with a weak D call TRBD1 (5 bases). Trimming pared 3 bases from V and 3 bases from J, leaving 26 bases between. Germline CDR1 MDHEN, CDR2 SYDVKM. CDR3 length: 19 residues. CDR3 loop: CASSFRGFTGRDHYYGYTF. The CDR3 region has the DNA TGTGCCAGCAGTTTTCGGGGTTTTACAGGTCGGGACCACTACTATGGCTACACCTTC.

This chain uses TRBV7-9 with TRBJ2-7; TRBD2 agrees at 10 bases. Germline CDR1 SEHNR, CDR2 FQNEAQ (reference sequence). The CDR3 has 15 amino acids. V lost 1 base to trimming and J lost 6 bases; unmatched junction nucleotides: 6. The DNA of the CDR3 is TGTGCCAGCAGCTTAGTACTAGCGGGATTGGGCGAGCAGTACTTC. It translates to CASSLVLAGLGEQYF. Combining the CDR3 with reference TRBV7-9 and TRBJ2-7 gives the whole variable domain DTGVSQNPRHKITKRGQNVTFRCDPISEHNRLYWYRQTLGQGPEFLTYFQNEAQLEKSRLLSDRFSAERPKGSFSTLEIQRTEQGDSAMYLCASSLVLAGLGEQYFGPGTRLTVT.

V usage is TRBV19 and J usage is TRBJ2-3; 9 nucleotides agree with TRBD1. The CDR3 contains 15 residues. V lost 5 bases and J lost 4; bases outside the gene matches: 7. The germline CDR1 and CDR2 sequences are LNHDA and SQIVND (reference sequence). The DNA of the CDR3 is TGTGCCAGTAGTTCGGGGACAGGGATGGCAGATACGCAGTATTTT. As protein: CASSSGTGMADTQYF. Looking up the rest from reference TRBV19 and TRBJ2-3 gives the full variable domain: DGGITQSPKYLFRKEGQNVTLSCEQNLNHDAMYWYRQDPGQGLRLIYYSQIVNDFQKGDIAEGYSVSREKKESFPLTVTSAQKNPTAFYLCASSSGTGMADTQYFGPGTRLTVL.

The gene calls are TRBV19 and TRBJ2-1; 8 nucleotides agree with TRBD2. CDR3 size: 16 residues. The germline V gene has CDR1 LNHDA and CDR2 SQIVND (reference sequence). V shed 4 bases and J 0 bases; nucleotides not matched to a gene: 5. CDR3 coding DNA: TGTGCCAGTAGTACAGAACTAGCGGCCTCCTACAATGAGCAGTTCTTC. This encodes CASSTELAASYNEQFF.

The chain is built from TRBV6-6 and TRBJ2-3, with D tentatively TRBD2 (5 bases). Trimming shortened V by 5 bases and J by 2 bases, and 14 bases separated the two germline ends. This CDR3 has 15 amino acids. Germline V gene sequence: CDR1 MNHNY, CDR2 SVGAGI (reference sequence). The CDR3 protein is CASSPRAGFTDTQYF. In DNA form, the CDR3 reads TGTGCCAGCAGTCCACGTGCGGGTTTCACAGATACGCAGTATTTT.

The chain carries TRBV9 and TRBJ1-1; D is undetermined. Germline CDR1 is SGDLS and CDR2 is YYNGEE. Trimming pared 1 base from V and 1 base from J, leaving 5 bases between. The CDR3 extends over 13 amino acids. The CDR3 sequence: CASSVQKNTEAFF. CDR3 DNA: TGTGCCAGCAGCGTACAGAAGAACACTGAAGCTTTCTTT.

This chain joins TRBV6-1 and TRBJ2-7; 10 bases align to TRBD1. This CDR3 has 16 amino acids. V trimming: 3 bases; J trimming: 4 bases; junction bases outside the gene matches: 9. Germline CDR1 is MNHNS and CDR2 is SASEGT. CDR3 nucleotides: TGTGCCAGCAGTGACTTATGGGGACAGGGGTGGTACGAGCAGTACTTC. Encoded protein: CASSDLWGQGWYEQYF.

The CDR3: CASSKGTSGRNNEQFF. The CDR3 coding sequence is TGTGCCAGCAGCAAAGGGACTAGCGGGAGAAACAATGAGCAGTTCTTC. The gene calls are TRBV5-4 and TRBJ2-1, with 14 bases matching TRBD2. The CDR3 loop spans 16 amino acids. Germline values: CDR1 SGHNT, CDR2 YYREEE (reference sequence). V gave up 4 bases and J gave up 5 bases; unmatched junction bases: 5.

The CDR3 bases are TGTGCCAGCAGCCATATAACAGGGAACACTGAAGCTTTCTTT. Translating gives CASSHITGNTEAFF. The chain employs TRBV7-7 and TRBJ1-1; TRBD1 might be the D (5 bases). The V end lost 5 bases, the J end lost 1 base, and 11 bases lay between the germline ends. This CDR3 spans 14 amino acids. The germline V gene has CDR1 SSHAT and CDR2 FNYEAQ (reference sequence).

The chain employs TRBV4-1 and TRBJ2-3; D is uncertain. The V and J ends lost 0 bases and 5 bases respectively, with 6 bases between them. The CDR3 contains 13 residues. CDR1 and CDR2 (germline): MGHRA, YSYEKL. CDR3 nucleotides: TGCGCCAGCAGCCAAGATCGCGTAGATACGCAGTATTTT. This sequence encodes CASSQDRVDTQYF.

This clone turned up a few times. The CDR3 loop is CASSFPTGSRYF. CDR3 DNA sequence: TGTGCCAGCAGTTTCCCAACAGGGAGTAGGTACTTC. The chain employs TRBV28 and TRBJ2-7, with a tentative D call TRBD1 (6 bases). The length of the CDR3 is 12 residues. CDR1 is MDHEN, CDR2 SYDVKM, per germline. V gave up 3 bases and J gave up 12 bases, with 15 bases separating them.

CDR3 DNA sequence: TGTGCCATCAGTGATAACGGACTAGCGGGAGTCTCCTACAATGAGCAGTTCTTC. It codes for CAISDNGLAGVSYNEQFF. The rearrangement joins TRBV10-3 to TRBJ2-1; 13 bases are a match to TRBD2. Germline V gene data show CDR1 as ENHRY and CDR2 as SYGVKD. J was trimmed by 0 bases and V by 3 bases; bases with no gene match: 5. The CDR3 is 18 amino acids.

The chain links TRBV2 to TRBJ2-3, with D possibly being TRBD2 (7 bases). Germline CDR1 and CDR2: SNHLY and FYNNEI. V was clipped by 8 bases and J by 1 base, with 16 bases between them. CDR3 length equals 15 residues. The CDR3 nucleotides are TGTGCCAGCGGCCGTACGGGGGGCGGCACAGATACGCAGTATTTT. The encoded protein is CASGRTGGGTDTQYF. The full variable domain, rest sourced from reference TRBV2 and TRBJ2-3, is EPEVTQTPSHQVTQMGQEVILRCVPISNHLYFYWYRQILGQKVEFLVSFYNNEISEKSEIFDDQFSVERPDGSNFTLKIRSTKLEDSAMYFCASGRTGGGTDTQYFGPGTRLTVL.

This chain links TRBV9 with TRBJ2-3; TRBD1 or TRBD2 may be the D gene (6 bases each). V was cut by 0 bases and J by 6 bases, with 14 bases left in between. The germline gives CDR1 SGDLS, CDR2 YYNGEE. The CDR3 is 15 amino acids. CDR3 coding DNA: TGTGCCAGCAGCGTAGTTGGAGGGGGGCACGATACGCAGTATTTT. Protein: CASSVVGGGHDTQYF.

This chain joins TRBV25-1 and TRBJ2-1; 12 bases are a match to TRBD2. Germline V gene lookup returns CDR1 MGHDK and CDR2 SYGVNS. V shed 2 bases, J shed 2 bases, and the junction held 4 bases outside the gene matches. The CDR3 loop spans 17 amino acids. The CDR3 sequence: CASSEPGLAGTYNEQFF. The CDR3 bases are TGTGCCAGCAGTGAACCCGGACTAGCGGGGACCTACAATGAGCAGTTCTTC.

V gene TRBV19 combines with J gene TRBJ1-5; 7 positions agree with TRBD1. The germline CDR1 and CDR2 sequences are LNHDA and SQIVND (reference sequence). The CDR3 has 16 residues. J lost 7 bases, V lost 1 base, and 10 bases had no gene match. The CDR3: CASSIGGRGIGQPQHF. In DNA, the CDR3 is TGTGCCAGTAGTATAGGAGGCAGGGGGATTGGACAGCCCCAGCATTTT.

The rearrangement links TRBV5-4 to TRBJ1-2; 7 bases line up with TRBD1. V trimming: 3 bases; J trimming: 4 bases; junction bases outside the gene matches: 9. Germline V lookup: CDR1 SGHNT, CDR2 YYREEE (reference sequence). The length of the CDR3 is 15 residues. The CDR3 DNA reads TGTGCCAGCAGCTCGGGGACAGTCCCACTCTATGGCTACACCTTC. Translated, it gives CASSSGTVPLYGYTF.

This chain uses TRBV7-9 with TRBJ2-3; 9 positions match TRBD2. V dropped 3 bases and J dropped 6; count of bases not matched to a gene: 10. The CDR3 is 16 amino acids. CDR1 is SEHNR, CDR2 FQNEAQ, per germline (reference sequence). The CDR3 coding sequence is TGTGCCAGCAGCTTCCTAGCGGGGAACACACGGGATACGCAGTATTTT. Amino acids: CASSFLAGNTRDTQYF.

The chain links TRBV5-1 to TRBJ2-7, with 11 bases matching TRBD1. V trimming: 3 bases; J trimming: 6 bases; junction bases outside the gene matches: 11. Germline-derived CDR1 and CDR2 are SGHRS and YFSETQ. The CDR3 runs 16 residues. CDR3 sequence (DNA): TGCGCCAGCAGCTGGGAATCACCGGGACAGGGGGGCGAGCAGTACTTC. It specifies CASSWESPGQGGEQYF.

The gene calls are TRBV10-3 and TRBJ2-5; the D gene is possibly TRBD2 (6 bases). Germline V gene data show CDR1 as ENHRY and CDR2 as SYGVKD. This CDR3 has 11 amino acids. Trimming removed 10 bases at V and 3 bases at J, with 9 bases between. CDR3 sequence reads: CASSGEETQYF. In DNA, the CDR3 is TGTGCCAGTAGCGGTGAAGAGACCCAGTACTTC.

This rearrangement joins TRBV6-5 to TRBJ2-5, with D unresolved. Per germline, CDR1 MNHEY and CDR2 SVGAGI. Trimming stripped 5 bases from V and 10 bases from J, with 11 bases between. This CDR3 has 11 residues. The CDR3 region is CASSTRSNQYF. CDR3 DNA: TGTGCCAGCAGTACCCGGTCGAACCAGTACTTC.